This T cell receptor (beta chain) was identified during a study of neurological immune-mediated disorders. The V and J ends lost 1 base and 6 bases respectively, with 12 bases between them. The CDR3 loop spans 14 amino acids. Germline values: CDR1 LGHNA, CDR2 YSLEER. This clonotype was counted at least ten times. Each CDR3 protein is one row after TCRdb ran MiXCR on the 5' RACE reads. This table has more than 30,000 distinct CDR3 sequences, about an eighth appearing once. Regarding time point: longitudinal time-point 2. The specimen sequenced was PBMCs. The genes are TRBV4-3 and TRBJ1-1; no firm D call. The source of this sequence is a woman aged 40-49 years in good health. The CDR3 loop reads CASSQARLAAEAFF. The CDR3 DNA follows: TGCGCCAGCAGCCAAGCCAGGTTGGCGGCTGAAGCTTTCTTT.